This T cell receptor beta chain emerged from a study of identical twins. With template switching, a universal primer site was added, and the cDNA carried unique molecular identifiers. TCRdb itself ran the 5' RACE reads through MiXCR, one entry per CDR3 protein. The sample yields 1.5 million to 2 million distinct CDR3 sequences, under 35% seen once. The V gene's germline CDR1 is LNHDA and CDR2 SQIVND (reference sequence). The V gene lost 7 bases and the J gene lost 4 bases, with 13 bases spanning the gap. This CDR3 spans 13 amino acids. The V and J genes are TRBV19 and TRBJ1-2; D not resolved. The sequenced sample was cord blood. This sequence was found in a newborn girl in good health. CDR3 residues: CASTYPNSYGYTF. Here the CDR3 DNA reads TGTGCCAGTACCTACCCGAACAGCTATGGCTACACCTTC.